These T cell receptor beta chains were read from a single sample in a study of T cell responses to AZD1222 COVID-19 vaccine. Libraries were prepared by immunoSEQ multiplex PCR; TCRdb keeps only in-frame clonotypes and omits some of them. The sample holds roughly 150,000 clones, approximately 91% seen once. The sample in question was peripheral blood, obtained 28 days after the second AZD1222 dose. The receptor set was obtained from an adult who received the AZD1222 COVID-19 vaccine. Both conserved end residues are trimmed from each CDR3. The order of the fields is V gene, CDR3 protein.

>TRBV5-8
ASSLGTYSTDTQY
>TRBV5-1
ASSYTGTTNYGYT
>TRBV2
VEPPHLREKLF
>TRBV27
ASSFSLAGVLNTGELF
>TRBV2
ASSDPGTNYGYT
>TRBV7-8
ASSLVKLNTEAF
>TRBV29-1
SEGHSNEKLF
>TRBV18
ASSPRLATYEQF
>TRBV15
ATSRGLRGYTGNTIY
>TRBV30
AGEIARAYEQY
>TRBV9
ASSGGTGTEAF
>TRBV19
ASSSPEGMGQPQH
>TRBV12-5
ASGSPRGGLQMTSTDTQY
>TRBV7-9
ASSLQGSTDTQY
>TRBV19
ASRADRAHTEAF
>TRBV5-5
ASSLVGTGRYNEQF
>TRBV19
ASRGSSTVPSLAF
>TRBV10-1
ASSPGTSGTNEQF
>TRBV11-2
ASSFGTDWAEQY
>TRBV19
ASSKKRGPDYEQY
>TRBV29-1
SVDGGPSAEAF
>TRBV12-3/TRBV12-4
ASSQGLAEAF
>TRBV11-2
ASRRAEKLF